This paragraph reports one T cell receptor (beta chain). The germline V gene has CDR1 MNHEY and CDR2 SMNVEV (reference sequence). The CDR3 runs 14 residues. V lost 5 bases to trimming and J lost 7 bases; unmatched junction nucleotides: 6. This sample is part of a study of blood T cell repertoires in COVID-19. Clones were read by immunoSEQ multiplex PCR, and TCRdb kept only the in-frame ones, dropping some. The top ten hold 5.5% to 9% of the sample, which has about 240,000 clones, around 84% seen once. This sequence was found in a woman in her 70s with active or convalescent COVID-19. The chain recombines TRBV27 with TRBJ1-5, with 9 bases matching TRBD1. The sequencing input was peripheral blood. The CDR3 loop reads CASSQQGAAQPQHF. Written as DNA, the CDR3 is TGTGCCAGCAGTCAACAGGGGGCGGCCCAGCCCCAGCATTTT.